The next 21 T cell receptor beta chains were all read from a single sample in a study of CD8 T cells in ankylosing spondylitis. General study results and limits: Eight or nine highly homologous variants made up a TCR beta motif that seemed to typify ankylosing spondylitis blood.

TCRdb processed the 5' RACE reads anew with MiXCR; each CDR3 protein has one entry. The sample lists roughly 440,000 distinct CDR3 sequences; about a sixth were seen once. These receptors have no known antigen. Specimen: blood, either unsorted or a sorted T cell fraction (not recorded which). Receptor source: a male donor with ankylosing spondylitis.

The sample holds many counts of this clonotype. The rearrangement joins TRBV5-1 to TRBJ1-3; D might be TRBD1 (6 bases). The CDR3 length is 15 residues. V was pared by 4 bases and J by 0 bases, with 11 bases between. Germline V gene lookup returns CDR1 SGHRS and CDR2 YFSETQ. Here the CDR3 reads CASSTDRNSGNTIYF. The CDR3 DNA reads as TGCGCCAGCAGCACCGACAGGAACTCTGGAAACACCATATATTTT.

The J gene is TRBJ1-5, the V gene TRBV12-3 or TRBV12-4, with D unclear. The CDR3 sequence is 12 residues long. The V end lost 6 bases, the J end lost 5 bases, and 8 bases lay between the germline ends. In DNA form, the CDR3 reads TGTGCCAGCAGCACGGGAGATCAGCCCCAGCATTTT. Its protein is CASSTGDQPQHF.

This clonotype appeared a few times. V usage is TRBV20-1 and J usage is TRBJ2-1; TRBD1 matches 7 bases. CDR3 size: 11 residues. Looked up from germline, CDR1 is DFQATT and CDR2 is SNEGSKA (reference sequence). The V gene end was trimmed by 5 bases and the J gene end by 9 bases; junction bases not matched to a gene: 4. The CDR3 is CSASGGLEQFF. The CDR3 DNA follows: TGCAGTGCTTCAGGGGGTCTTGAGCAGTTCTTC.

V is TRBV20-1 and J is TRBJ2-1, with TRBD1 identical over 8 bases. The germline V gene has CDR1 DFQATT and CDR2 SNEGSKA (reference sequence). V lost 3 bases and J lost 9; bases outside the gene matches: 10. The CDR3 is made up of 14 amino acids. CDR3 sequence reads: CSASRQGALGEQFF. The CDR3 DNA sequence: TGCAGTGCTAGTCGGCAGGGGGCTCTTGGTGAGCAGTTCTTC.

V and J are TRBV7-2 and TRBJ1-2; unclear D gene. V was shortened by 5 bases and J by 6 bases, with 22 bases between the two germline ends. The CDR3 contains 16 residues. The germline V gene has CDR1 SGHTA and CDR2 FQGNSA. CDR3 bases: TGTGCCAGCAGCCGAACCTCTATCGAAACGTTTGATGGCTACACCTTC. Its translation: CASSRTSIETFDGYTF. Full variable domain (rest looked up from reference TRBV7-2 and TRBJ1-2): GAGVSQSPSNKVTEKGKDVELRCDPISGHTALYWYRQSLGQGLEFLIYFQGNSAPDKSGLPSDRFSAERTGGSVSTLTIQRTQQEDSAVYLCASSRTSIETFDGYTFGSGTRLTVV.

The CDR3 nucleotides read TGTGCCAGCAGGACGACATTTCCCACCGGGGAGCTGTTTTTT. Translated: CASRTTFPTGELFF. The gene calls are TRBV2 and TRBJ2-2, with D unclear. This CDR3 region has 14 residues. V shed 6 bases and J shed 4 bases, with 12 bases lying between them. The germline V gene has CDR1 SNHLY and CDR2 FYNNEI.

The chain combines TRBV6-1 with TRBJ2-2, with D perhaps being TRBD1 or TRBD2 (5 bases each). Trimming stripped 8 bases from V and 0 bases from J, with 19 bases between. The CDR3 has 17 residues. The germline CDR1 and CDR2 sequences are MNHNS and SASEGT. Here the CDR3 DNA reads TGTGCCAGCGGGCTCTACAGGACGCGGGCGAACACCGGGGAGCTGTTTTTT. Protein sequence: CASGLYRTRANTGELFF.

A few counts support this clonotype. The gene calls are TRBV11-1 and TRBJ1-1; D is ambiguous. V lost 5 bases and J lost 7, with 8 bases in between. Germline V gene sequence: CDR1 SGHAT, CDR2 FQDESV (reference sequence). The CDR3 has 11 residues. DNA of the CDR3: TGTGCCAGCAGCGCCGCGGTTGAAGCTTTCTTT. As protein: CASSAAVEAFF. Drawing the rest from reference TRBV11-1 and TRBJ1-1, the complete variable domain is EAEVAQSPRYKITEKSQAVAFWCDPISGHATLYWYRQILGQGPELLVQFQDESVVDDSQLPKDRFSAERLKGVDSTLKIQPAELGDSAMYLCASSAAVEAFFGQGTRLTVV.

This clonotype was observed a handful of times. The rearrangement links TRBV7-2 to TRBJ2-2; 8 positions agree with TRBD2. J was trimmed by 2 bases and V by 6 bases; bases with no gene match: 8. In germline, CDR1 is SGHTA, CDR2 FQGNSA. This CDR3 has 16 residues. CDR3 amino acids: CASRPKLADNTGELFF. The CDR3 DNA reads TGTGCCAGCAGACCGAAACTAGCGGATAACACCGGGGAGCTGTTTTTT.

The table lists this clonotype with a few counts. A single base separates this from a much larger clone, so it may be a read error. V usage is TRBV5-1 and J usage is TRBJ2-7, with D possibly being TRBD1 or TRBD2 (5 bases each). This CDR3 spans 14 amino acids. V was clipped by 0 bases and J by 2 bases, with 9 bases between them. Germline V CDR1 and CDR2: SGHRS, YFSETQ. The CDR3 nucleotides are TGCGCCAGCAGCTTGGGGGGGAACGCCTACGAGCAGTACTTC. Protein product: CASSLGGNAYEQYF.

This chain connects TRBV6-1 to TRBJ1-1; 7 bases are shared with TRBD1. Trimming at V came to 5 bases and at J to 1 base, leaving 4 bases not matched to a gene. Germline V CDR1 and CDR2: MNHNS, SASEGT. CDR3 size: 14 residues. The CDR3 loop is CASSKYRGNTEAFF. CDR3 DNA: TGTGCCAGCAGTAAGTACAGGGGGAACACTGAAGCTTTCTTT.

This clonotype was seen more than once but under ten times. The J gene is TRBJ1-2, the V gene TRBV7-9; D is uncertain. Germline CDR1 is SEHNR and CDR2 is FQNEAQ (reference sequence). This CDR3 has 16 amino acids. Trimming took 2 bases from V and 5 from J, leaving 18 bases between them. The CDR3 DNA reads TGTGCCAGCAGCTTAATCTTGGCGGACCCCAGTTATGGCTACACCTTC. Translated, it gives CASSLILADPSYGYTF. The entire variable domain, with the rest obtained from reference TRBV7-9 and TRBJ1-2, is as follows: DTGVSQNPRHKITKRGQNVTFRCDPISEHNRLYWYRQTLGQGPEFLTYFQNEAQLEKSRLLSDRFSAERPKGSFSTLEIQRTEQGDSAMYLCASSLILADPSYGYTFGSGTRLTVV.

This clonotype was found a few times. The V and J genes are TRBV6-1 and TRBJ2-6; D is unclear. There are 19 residues in the CDR3. The ends were cut back, 5 bases at V and 1 base at J, with 21 bases in the middle. Per the germline V gene, CDR1 is MNHNS and CDR2 is SASEGT. The CDR3: CASSPRGAWASSGANVLTF. The CDR3 coding sequence is TGTGCCAGCAGTCCCCGAGGAGCTTGGGCAAGTTCTGGGGCCAACGTCCTGACTTTC.

The chain has TRBV5-1 and TRBJ1-2; 7 bases fit TRBD1. V trimming: 0 bases; J trimming: 0 bases; junction bases outside the gene matches: 5. The CDR3 extends over 16 amino acids. CDR1 is SGHRS, CDR2 YFSETQ, per germline. The CDR3, as DNA: TGCGCCAGCAGCTTGGGGCACAGGGGAGCTAACTATGGCTACACCTTC. It encodes CASSLGHRGANYGYTF. Based on the CDR3 plus reference TRBV5-1 and TRBJ1-2, the full variable domain is KAGVTQTPRYLIKTRGQQVTLSCSPISGHRSVSWYQQTPGQGLQFLFEYFSETQRNKGNFPGRFSGRQFSNSRSEMNVSTLELGDSALYLCASSLGHRGANYGYTFGSGTRLTVV.

V gene TRBV6-1 combines with J gene TRBJ1-5; TRBD1 matches at 8 bases. This CDR3 contains 17 residues. With 7 bases clipped from V and 0 bases from J, the junction kept 11 bases outside the gene matches. CDR1 and CDR2 (germline): MNHNS, SASEGT. The CDR3 is CASTGQGAFGSNQPQHF. Written as DNA, the CDR3 is TGTGCCAGCACGGGCCAGGGGGCTTTTGGTAGCAATCAGCCCCAGCATTTT.

The chain joins TRBV2 to TRBJ2-7; possibly TRBD2 for D (5 bases). V gave up 1 base and J gave up 4 bases, with 17 bases separating them. CDR3 length equals 16 residues. Germline assignment: CDR1 SNHLY and CDR2 FYNNEI. The chain's CDR3 is CASSEDLARGIYEQYF. CDR3 DNA: TGTGCCAGCAGTGAAGACTTAGCGCGCGGTATATACGAGCAGTACTTC.

This clonotype came up a few times. CDR3 amino acids: CASSPPVWQGNGYTF. As DNA, the CDR3 is TGTGCCAGCAGCCCTCCCGTTTGGCAGGGGAATGGCTACACCTTC. The chain couples TRBV13 to TRBJ1-2; possibly TRBD1 for D (6 bases). CDR1 is PRHDT, CDR2 FYEKMQ, per germline (reference sequence). The V gene lost 5 bases and the J gene lost 6 bases, with 19 bases spanning the gap. This CDR3 comprises 15 residues.

This chain uses TRBV5-1 with TRBJ2-1; D may be TRBD2 (5 bases). Germline loops: CDR1 SGHRS, CDR2 YFSETQ. Deletions cut 0 bases from V and 9 bases from J, with 13 bases between. The CDR3 contains 14 residues. The chain's CDR3 is CASSLDDPSGEQFF. CDR3 coding DNA: TGCGCCAGCAGCTTGGATGACCCCAGCGGTGAGCAGTTCTTC.

This clonotype was counted a few times. This chain links TRBV12-3 or TRBV12-4 with TRBJ1-4; D is undetermined. Trimming removed 2 bases from V and 6 bases from J, with 4 bases in between. The CDR3 has 12 residues. This CDR3 is CASSLLDEKLFF. DNA for the CDR3: TGTGCCAGCAGTTTATTGGATGAAAAACTGTTTTTT.

This clonotype showed up many times. The chain couples TRBV10-3 to TRBJ1-2, with 8 bases aligning to TRBD1. V dropped 3 bases and J dropped 4; count of bases not matched to a gene: 7. This CDR3 is built from 15 residues. Germline V gene data show CDR1 as ENHRY and CDR2 as SYGVKD. CDR3 sequence reads: CAISDPRDRLYGYTF. CDR3 DNA sequence: TGTGCCATCAGTGACCCCCGGGACAGGCTCTATGGCTACACCTTC.

V usage is TRBV7-2 and J usage is TRBJ2-5; D is possibly TRBD1 (6 bases). V was shortened by 6 bases and J by 4 bases, with 9 bases between the two germline ends. Germline CDR1 is SGHTA and CDR2 is FQGNSA. The CDR3 sequence is 12 residues long. CDR3 protein: CASSQGIETQYF. The CDR3 DNA is TGTGCCAGCAGTCAGGGGATAGAGACCCAGTACTTC.